This T cell receptor beta chain appears in the sequencing data of a study of T cells in Graves' hyperthyroidism and ophthalmopathy. Study-wide points: A 13 V-J signature model discriminated ophthalmopathy versus stable hyperthyroidism. Ophthalmopathy got predicted by the model a median roughly six months before its onset.

Hyperthyroidism in the patients, aged 18 to 65, was newly diagnosed and under 2 months in duration. This CDR3 contains 13 residues. Germline V gene data show CDR1 as MNHEY and CDR2 as SMNVEV (reference sequence). Between the trimmed V and J ends, which lost 3 bases and 12 bases, there was a span of 15 bases. What was amplified from RNA transcripts were TCR beta CDR3 regions. The HTBI primer set served for first-round RT-PCR of the TCR CDR3. TCRdb re-called the multiplex PCR reads with MiXCR, one entry per CDR3 protein. This sample has 300,000 to 400,000 distinct CDR3 sequences, with 15% to 20% found just once. This clonotype was detected ten times or more. What it binds is not known.

The sequenced material came from blood. This sequence joins TRBV27 and TRBJ2-4, with D maybe TRBD2 (7 bases). This TCR came from a woman aged 50 to 60 with Graves' hyperthyroidism. CDR3 region: CASSFQDSGTQYF. The DNA of the CDR3 is TGTGCCAGCAGTTTCCAGGACAGCGGGACTCAGTACTTC.